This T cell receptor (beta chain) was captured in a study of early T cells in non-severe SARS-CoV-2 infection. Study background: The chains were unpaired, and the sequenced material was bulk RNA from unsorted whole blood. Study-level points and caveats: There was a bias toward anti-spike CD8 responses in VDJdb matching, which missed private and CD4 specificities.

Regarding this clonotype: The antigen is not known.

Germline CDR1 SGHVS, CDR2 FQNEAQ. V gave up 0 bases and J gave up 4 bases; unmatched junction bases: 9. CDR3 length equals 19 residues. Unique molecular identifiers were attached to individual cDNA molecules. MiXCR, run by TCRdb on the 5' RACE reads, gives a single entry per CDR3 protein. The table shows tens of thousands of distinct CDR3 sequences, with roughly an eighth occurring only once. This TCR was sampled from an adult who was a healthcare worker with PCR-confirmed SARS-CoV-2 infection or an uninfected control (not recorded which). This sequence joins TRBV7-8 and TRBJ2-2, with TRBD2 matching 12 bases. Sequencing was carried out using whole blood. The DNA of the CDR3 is TGTGCCAGCAGCTTAGCGCCGATTGGACTAGCGGGGTTCACCGGGGAGCTGTTTTTT. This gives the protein CASSLAPIGLAGFTGELFF.